The 21 T cell receptor beta chains given below trace back to one sample, sequenced in a study of blood T cell repertoires in COVID-19. Sequencing used immunoSEQ multiplex PCR; TCRdb keeps in-frame clones, though not all of them. This sample has hundreds of thousands of clones, with roughly 86% found just once. The sample comprised PBMCs or T cells enriched from blood (not recorded which). The source is a woman between 25 and 40 years old who had recovered from COVID-19.

The chain joins TRBV6-5 to TRBJ2-2, with D hard to call. V lost 7 bases to trimming and J lost 5 bases, with 11 bases between them. In germline, CDR1 is MNHEY, CDR2 SVGAGI. This CDR3 is 13 amino acids long. The CDR3, as DNA: TGTGCCAGCATTAAACCCGGGACCGGGGAGCTGTTTTTT. Encoded protein: CASIKPGTGELFF.

The chain carries TRBV28 and TRBJ1-1, with TRBD1 matching over 8 bases. Germline-derived CDR1 and CDR2 are MDHEN and SYDVKM. This CDR3 spans 15 amino acids. The junction had 7 bases not matched to a gene; V was cut back by 6 bases and J by 1 base. The CDR3 nucleotides are TGTGCCAGCAGACCCAGACAGGGGTCGAACACTGAAGCTTTCTTT. Amino acid sequence: CASRPRQGSNTEAFF.

The chain is built from TRBV28 and TRBJ1-6, with unresolved D. This CDR3 contains 12 residues. In germline, CDR1 is MDHEN, CDR2 SYDVKM. The V end lost 3 bases, the J end lost 11 bases, and 8 bases lay between the germline ends. As DNA, the CDR3 is TGTGCCAGCAGTTTCGCGACTACACCCCTCCACTTT. Translating gives CASSFATTPLHF.

The V call is TRBV28, the J call TRBJ2-5; tentatively, D is TRBD2 (6 bases). CDR3 length equals 14 residues. Per germline, CDR1 MDHEN and CDR2 SYDVKM. V was cut by 4 bases and J by 0 bases, with 9 bases left in between. The chain's CDR3 is CASSSTGDQETQYF. In nucleotides, the CDR3 is TGTGCCAGCAGTTCGACGGGGGACCAAGAGACCCAGTACTTC.

This rearrangement joins TRBV7-8 to TRBJ2-5; D is unresolved. This CDR3 contains 11 residues. The germline V and J ends were trimmed by 5 bases and 2 bases, with 3 bases remaining between them. The germline V gene encodes CDR1 SGHVS and CDR2 FQNEAQ. In DNA form, the CDR3 reads TGTGCCAGCAGCCCGCAAGAGACCCAGTACTTC. This codes for CASSPQETQYF.

The V call is TRBV7-9, the J call TRBJ2-1; 8 bases fit TRBD1. CDR1 and CDR2 from the germline V gene are SEHNR and FQNEAQ (reference sequence). The V and J ends lost 1 base and 7 bases, in that order; junction bases with no gene match: 6. The CDR3 spans 15 residues. The CDR3 region has the DNA TGTGCCAGCAGCTTAGACGGACAGGGCCTTAATGAGCAGTTCTTC. Amino acids: CASSLDGQGLNEQFF.

The chain uses TRBV5-1 and TRBJ2-2; TRBD2 aligns across 10 bases. Trimming removed 2 bases from V and 6 bases from J; junction bases left unmatched: 4. CDR3 length: 15 amino acids. The germline gives CDR1 SGHRS, CDR2 YFSETQ. As DNA, the CDR3 is TGCGCCAGCAGCTTTCTAGCGGGAGCCCCCGGGGAGCTGTTTTTT. This gives the protein CASSFLAGAPGELFF.

The chain carries TRBV5-3 and TRBJ2-7; D is possibly TRBD1 (6 bases). TRBV5-3 is reported as an ORF; its role is uncertain. Trimming shortened V by 1 base and J by 6 bases, and 11 bases separated the two germline ends. The CDR3 is made up of 13 amino acids. Here the CDR3 reads CARSLLPGAEQYF. CDR3 nucleotides: TGTGCCAGAAGCTTGTTGCCAGGGGCCGAGCAGTACTTC.

This chain uses TRBV7-9 with TRBJ1-3; TRBD1 matches 9 bases. Germline V gene sequence: CDR1 SEHNR, CDR2 FQNEAQ (reference sequence). The length of the CDR3 is 16 residues. Trimming removed 4 bases from V and 2 bases from J; junction bases left unmatched: 6. CDR3 DNA: TGTGCCAGCAGCTCTACAACAGGGGGCACTGGAAACACCATATATTTT. The encoded protein is CASSSTTGGTGNTIYF. Using reference TRBV7-9 and TRBJ1-3 for the parts outside the CDR3, the full variable domain is DTGVSQNPRHKITKRGQNVTFRCDPISEHNRLYWYRQTLGQGPEFLTYFQNEAQLEKSRLLSDRFSAERPKGSFSTLEIQRTEQGDSAMYLCASSSTTGGTGNTIYFGEGSWLTVV.

The rearrangement uses TRBV11-2 and TRBJ1-2; TRBD1 aligns across 7 bases. The CDR3 length is 15 residues. J was trimmed by 0 bases and V by 4 bases; bases with no gene match: 5. Germline lookup yields CDR1 SGHAT and CDR2 FQNNGV. The chain's CDR3 is CASSSPGGSNYGYTF. The CDR3 nucleotides are TGTGCCAGCAGCTCGCCAGGGGGTTCTAACTATGGCTACACCTTC.

The rearrangement joins TRBV28 to TRBJ2-1; 7 nucleotides line up with TRBD1. Germline lookup yields CDR1 MDHEN and CDR2 SYDVKM. Trimming took 1 base from V and 4 from J; bases not matched to a gene: 7. This CDR3 is built from 16 residues. CDR3 region: CASSLSGTAFYNEQFF. The CDR3 DNA sequence: TGTGCCAGCAGTTTATCGGGGACAGCCTTTTACAATGAGCAGTTCTTC.

The rearrangement uses TRBV6-5 and TRBJ2-7, with 11 bases aligning to TRBD1. The CDR3 has 15 amino acids. V lost 6 bases and J lost 2; bases outside the gene matches: 6. CDR1 is MNHEY, CDR2 SVGAGI, per germline. As DNA, the CDR3 is TGTGCCAGCAGGACCGGGGGACAGGGGGCCTACGAGCAGTACTTC. Its protein product is CASRTGGQGAYEQYF.

The chain joins TRBV9 to TRBJ1-1, with no clear D. The CDR3 runs 13 residues. V lost 3 bases and J lost 5, with 11 bases in between. Germline loops: CDR1 SGDLS, CDR2 YYNGEE. The DNA for the CDR3 is TGTGCCAGCAGCGCCTTCTATAGAACTGAAGCTTTCTTT. This encodes CASSAFYRTEAFF.

V usage is TRBV5-5 and J usage is TRBJ1-3, with 8 bases identical to TRBD1. The CDR3 is 15 amino acids. The trim removed 4 bases at V and 8 bases at J, leaving 11 bases unmatched. CDR1 and CDR2 from the germline V gene are SGHKS and YYEKEE (reference sequence). The CDR3 here is CASSRTGQGGHTIYF. The DNA for the CDR3 is TGTGCCAGCAGCCGGACCGGACAGGGTGGTCACACCATATATTTT.

This chain joins TRBV12-3 or TRBV12-4 and TRBJ2-3; perhaps TRBD2 as D (5 bases). The CDR3 has 13 residues. Deletions cut 9 bases from V and 2 bases from J, with 12 bases between. This chain's CDR3 is CASRRRTTDTQYF. For the CDR3, the DNA is TGTGCCAGTAGACGGAGGACCACAGATACGCAGTATTTT.

The chain employs TRBV6-5 and TRBJ2-7, with D unresolved. CDR1 and CDR2 (germline): MNHEY, SVGAGI. The length of the CDR3 is 15 residues. Trimming pared 0 bases from V and 3 bases from J, leaving 12 bases between. CDR3 nucleotides: TGTGCCAGCAGTTACTCGGGCGCCAGACGCTACGAGCAGTACTTC. It codes for CASSYSGARRYEQYF.

The J gene is TRBJ2-1, the V gene TRBV5-4; D is unclear. Per germline, CDR1 SGHNT and CDR2 YYREEE (reference sequence). This CDR3 region has 14 residues. V was trimmed by 0 bases and J by 5 bases, leaving 9 bases between them. The DNA for the CDR3 is TGTGCCAGCAGCTTGGACTTCCCCCACAATGAGCAGTTCTTC. It translates to CASSLDFPHNEQFF.

The V gene is TRBV19, the J gene TRBJ1-1; D might be TRBD1 (6 bases). Trimming cost V 4 bases and J 3 bases, with 18 bases left between them. The CDR3 totals 16 residues. From germline, CDR1 is LNHDA and CDR2 SQIVND (reference sequence). The CDR3 nucleotides are TGTGCCAGTAGTAAGGGGGACCTCAGGGCCCACACTGAAGCTTTCTTT. It specifies CASSKGDLRAHTEAFF.

The chain has TRBV30 and TRBJ1-1; TRBD1 aligns across 12 bases. This CDR3 contains 17 residues. The germline CDR1 and CDR2 sequences are GTSNPN and SVGIG (reference sequence). V trimming: 0 bases; J trimming: 4 bases; junction bases outside the gene matches: 9. The CDR3 region is CAWSVMGTGGLSTEAFF. Here the CDR3 DNA reads TGTGCCTGGAGTGTCATGGGGACAGGGGGCTTGAGCACTGAAGCTTTCTTT.

The rearrangement joins TRBV30 to TRBJ1-4, with D maybe TRBD1 (5 bases). The CDR3 runs 13 residues. V was trimmed by 0 bases and J by 9 bases, leaving 11 bases between them. The germline gives CDR1 GTSNPN, CDR2 SVGIG (reference sequence). The CDR3 DNA reads TGTGCCTGGAGTGTTAGCGGGACTCAAAAACTGTTTTTT. Protein sequence: CAWSVSGTQKLFF.

The chain joins TRBV5-1 to TRBJ2-5, with a possible D match to TRBD1 (5 bases). Germline CDR1 and CDR2: SGHRS and YFSETQ. The V and J ends lost 0 bases and 2 bases respectively, with 17 bases between them. The CDR3 spans 17 residues. CDR3 DNA: TGCGCCAGCAGCTTGGTCCCAAGCTCGGACAAACAAGAGACCCAGTACTTC. This gives the protein CASSLVPSSDKQETQYF.